The 32 T cell receptor beta chains given below trace back to one sample, sequenced in a study of STAT3 mutations in large granular lymphocyte leukemia. TCRdb keeps only in-frame clones here, not all; method: immunoSEQ multiplex PCR. The profile shows about 3,200 clones, around 68% of them singletons. Findings and limits, study-wide: Every T-cell large granular lymphocyte leukemia patient had at least one immunodominant TCR beta clonotype.

These receptors are not linked to any known antigen. Sequencing was carried out using peripheral blood mononuclear cells. Receptor source: a woman between 40 and 55 years old with T-cell large granular lymphocyte leukemia. Some clones in this sample may be carry-over from other donors' samples.

This clone was observed a handful of times. The chain combines TRBV15 with TRBJ2-7; D call uncertain. V lost 0 bases to trimming and J lost 2 bases, with 14 bases between them. This CDR3 region has 16 residues. CDR1 and CDR2 (germline): LNHNV, YYDKDF (reference sequence). CDR3 region: CATSRDPPLTPYEQYF. DNA of the CDR3: TGTGCCACCAGCAGAGATCCCCCTCTGACACCCTACGAGCAGTACTTC.

CDR3 region: CASSPFIGHGGRINYGYTF. In DNA form, the CDR3 reads TGTGCCAGCAGCCCCTTTATAGGACACGGGGGGCGGATTAATTATGGCTACACCTTC. This sequence joins TRBV7-9 and TRBJ1-2, with a tentative D call TRBD1 (6 bases). The CDR3 length is 19 residues. CDR1 SEHNR and CDR2 FQNEAQ come from the germline V gene (reference sequence). Trimming stripped 5 bases from V and 5 bases from J, with 30 bases between.

The table lists this clone with a few counts. The CDR3 here is CASSSLGRPQHF. The CDR3 DNA reads as TGTGCCAGCAGTAGCCTTGGCCGGCCCCAGCATTTT. This chain connects TRBV6-1 to TRBJ1-5; D not certain. The CDR3 has 12 amino acids. The germline gives CDR1 MNHNS, CDR2 SASEGT. The V and J ends lost 5 bases and 9 bases respectively, with 11 bases between them.

The J gene is TRBJ2-7, the V gene TRBV30; 7 bases align to TRBD1. V shed 4 bases and J 0 bases; nucleotides not matched to a gene: 12. Germline values: CDR1 GTSNPN, CDR2 SVGIG (reference sequence). This CDR3 has 16 amino acids. The DNA for the CDR3 is TGTGCCTGGAAGGACCCGGGACAGTGGAGCTCCTACGAGCAGTACTTC. Its protein is CAWKDPGQWSSYEQYF.

Only a few counts were recorded for this clone. V usage is TRBV7-3 and J usage is TRBJ1-4, with D perhaps matching TRBD1 (6 bases). The CDR3 sequence is 17 residues long. V lost 5 bases to trimming and J lost 3 bases, with 19 bases between them. Germline V gene lookup returns CDR1 SGHTA and CDR2 FQGTGA. The CDR3 sequence: CASSPEGVEMANEKLFF. The CDR3 DNA reads TGTGCCAGCAGCCCGGAGGGGGTAGAGATGGCTAATGAAAAACTGTTTTTT. Together with reference TRBV7-3 and TRBJ1-4, the CDR3 gives the full variable domain: GAGVSQTPSNKVTEKGKYVELRCDPISGHTALYWYRQSLGQGPEFLIYFQGTGAADDSGLPNDRFFAVRPEGSVSTLKIQRTERGDSAVYLCASSPEGVEMANEKLFFGSGTQLSVL.

This clone is a singleton in its sample. This chain connects TRBV19 to TRBJ1-1; the D gene is possibly TRBD1 (5 bases). The germline gives CDR1 LNHDA, CDR2 SQIVND (reference sequence). V was shortened by 7 bases and J by 2 bases, with 14 bases between the two germline ends. This CDR3 is 14 amino acids long. The DNA of the CDR3 is TGTGCCAGTACTTCCATTGGGACCAACACTGAAGCTTTCTTT. It translates to CASTSIGTNTEAFF. The full variable domain, its missing parts supplied by reference TRBV19 and TRBJ1-1, is DGGITQSPKYLFRKEGQNVTLSCEQNLNHDAMYWYRQDPGQGLRLIYYSQIVNDFQKGDIAEGYSVSREKKESFPLTVTSAQKNPTAFYLCASTSIGTNTEAFFGQGTRLTVV.

This clone was detected a few times. The rearrangement joins TRBV5-1 to TRBJ1-1; weak D call: TRBD1 (6 bases). Germline lookup yields CDR1 SGHRS and CDR2 YFSETQ. Trimming left V 0 bases short and J 8 bases short, with 14 bases between. This CDR3 is built from 14 residues. The CDR3 loop reads CASSLEWGGAEAFF. The CDR3 coding sequence is TGCGCCAGCAGCTTGGAGTGGGGGGGCGCGGAAGCTTTCTTT.

The V and J genes are TRBV30 and TRBJ1-2; the D gene is possibly TRBD1 (5 bases). Germline V CDR1 and CDR2: GTSNPN, SVGIG (reference sequence). Trimming stripped 1 base from V and 6 bases from J, with 9 bases between. The CDR3 extends over 12 amino acids. The CDR3 region has the DNA TGTGCCTGGAGTGCAGGGATGGATGGCTACACCTTC. Encoded protein: CAWSAGMDGYTF.

The rearrangement uses TRBV7-9 and TRBJ1-2; D gene ambiguous. Germline CDR1 and CDR2: SEHNR and FQNEAQ (reference sequence). CDR3 length: 11 amino acids. CDR3 nucleotide sequence: TGTGTCGGAGAGACTAACTATGGCTACACCTTC. It codes for CVGETNYGYTF.

This clone has only one observation. V and J are TRBV18 and TRBJ2-5; 9 bases are a match to TRBD1. Unmatched junction bases numbered 4, after V lost 6 bases and J lost 5 bases. Per germline, CDR1 KGHSH and CDR2 LQKENI. The CDR3 totals 13 residues. The CDR3 spells CASSPGTGETQYF. The CDR3 nucleotides are TGTGCCAGCTCTCCGGGGACAGGGGAGACCCAGTACTTC.

The table lists this clone with a few counts. The gene calls are TRBV6-5 and TRBJ1-5; D is possibly TRBD1 (6 bases). This CDR3 is 13 amino acids long. CDR1 MNHEY and CDR2 SVGAGI come from the germline V gene. V was cut by 6 bases and J by 3 bases, with 9 bases left in between. The CDR3 coding sequence is TGTGCCAGCAGCCGACAGGCCAATCAGCCCCAGCATTTT. Amino acids: CASSRQANQPQHF.

CDR3 protein: CASRAPLYGYTF. The CDR3 DNA is TGTGCCAGCAGGGCTCCGCTCTATGGCTACACCTTC. The chain has TRBV2 and TRBJ1-2; D uncertain. The CDR3 is 12 amino acids. CDR1 and CDR2 (germline): SNHLY, FYNNEI. The germline V and J ends were trimmed by 6 bases and 4 bases, with 9 bases remaining between them.

The chain employs TRBV7-2 and TRBJ1-2, with 7 bases lining up with TRBD1. The CDR3 is 15 amino acids. V lost 5 bases to trimming and J lost 8 bases; unmatched junction nucleotides: 14. Germline CDR1 and CDR2: SGHTA and FQGNSA. This CDR3 reads CASSPYLTGIGGYTF. The DNA for the CDR3 is TGTGCCAGCAGCCCCTATCTGACAGGGATTGGCGGCTACACCTTC.

This chain uses TRBV18 with TRBJ2-7; unclear D gene. The germline CDR1 and CDR2 sequences are KGHSH and LQKENI. V lost 1 base, J lost 6 bases, and 13 bases lay in between. This CDR3 spans 14 amino acids. The CDR3 sequence: CASSPRAVPGEQYF. The CDR3 DNA is TGTGCCAGCTCACCACGGGCGGTTCCGGGCGAGCAGTACTTC.

This chain joins TRBV5-4 and TRBJ2-1; TRBD1 or TRBD2 may be the D gene (5 bases each). Germline V gene lookup returns CDR1 SGHNT and CDR2 YYREEE (reference sequence). With 9 bases removed from V and 6 bases from J, the gap between germline ends came to 19 bases. This CDR3 has 14 residues. The CDR3 region has the DNA TGTGCCACCCTTAGGGACCCGGGCGTCAATGAGCAGTTCTTC. Its protein product is CATLRDPGVNEQFF.

The V gene is TRBV7-9, the J gene TRBJ1-1; D is unclear. Germline V gene data show CDR1 as SEHNR and CDR2 as FQNEAQ (reference sequence). V gave up 5 bases and J gave up 0 bases, with 7 bases separating them. The CDR3 is 13 residues long. The CDR3 loop reads CASSLDMNTEAFF. The DNA of the CDR3 is TGTGCCAGCAGCCTGGATATGAACACTGAAGCTTTCTTT. The whole variable domain, filled in from reference TRBV7-9 and TRBJ1-1, reads DTGVSQNPRHKITKRGQNVTFRCDPISEHNRLYWYRQTLGQGPEFLTYFQNEAQLEKSRLLSDRFSAERPKGSFSTLEIQRTEQGDSAMYLCASSLDMNTEAFFGQGTRLTVV.

J is TRBJ1-2 and V is TRBV21-1; the D call of TRBD1 is as the table states it, not checked on the DNA. TRBV21-1 is a recognized pseudogene. This CDR3 region has 16 residues. CDR3 amino acids: CASRQGSRGQDYGYTF. CDR3 nucleotide sequence: TGTGCCAGCCGCCAGGGGTCCAGGGGGCAGGACTATGGCTACACCTTC.

This clone was detected a few times. V is TRBV7-8 and J is TRBJ1-1; 8 nucleotides agree with TRBD1. The CDR3 is 15 residues long. Germline V CDR1 and CDR2: SGHVS, FQNEAQ. V shed 5 bases, J shed 5 bases, and the junction held 10 bases outside the gene matches. This CDR3 is CASSSATGGGTEAFF. The CDR3 DNA sequence: TGTGCCAGCAGCAGCGCTACAGGGGGGGGGACTGAAGCTTTCTTT.

This clone was detected a few times. The chain combines TRBV28 with TRBJ1-2; D gene uncertain. CDR1 is MDHEN, CDR2 SYDVKM, per germline. The CDR3 is made up of 14 amino acids. V was cut by 5 bases and J by 5 bases, with 15 bases left in between. DNA of the CDR3: TGTGCCAGCAGTCGCATGGAGGCGGATTATGGCTACACCTTC. Its protein is CASSRMEADYGYTF.

This clone has a handful of counts. V is TRBV7-2 and J is TRBJ1-1; D unresolved. This CDR3 contains 11 residues. The V gene's germline CDR1 is SGHTA and CDR2 FQGNSA. The CDR3 DNA reads as TGTGTGTGGGGTGGGAACACTGAAGCTTTCTTT. It yields the protein CVWGGNTEAFF.

This clone occurred a few times. The V call is TRBV27, the J call TRBJ1-1, with D hard to call. This CDR3 has 13 amino acids. Germline lookup yields CDR1 MNHEY and CDR2 SMNVEV (reference sequence). Deletions cut 1 base from V and 1 base from J, with 4 bases between. CDR3 amino acids: CASSLWENTEAFF. Here the CDR3 DNA reads TGTGCCAGCAGTTTATGGGAGAACACTGAAGCTTTCTTT.

The chain recombines TRBV27 with TRBJ2-7; 7 bases are a match to TRBD1. This CDR3 is 15 amino acids long. The ends lost 4 bases at V and 1 base at J; junction bases unmatched: 7. Germline V gene lookup returns CDR1 MNHEY and CDR2 SMNVEV (reference sequence). CDR3 nucleotides: TGTGCCAGCAGTTCCCCCTTGGGACAGTCCTACGAGCAGTACTTC. Its translation: CASSSPLGQSYEQYF.

V usage is TRBV30 and J usage is TRBJ1-5; D unresolved. The CDR3 is made up of 12 amino acids. Trimming took 5 bases from V and 2 from J, leaving 7 bases between them. The germline CDR1 and CDR2 sequences are GTSNPN and SVGIG (reference sequence). DNA for the CDR3: TGTGCCTGGGGGGTTGGCAATCAGCCCCAGCATTTT. Translation: CAWGVGNQPQHF. Variable domain in full (rest from reference TRBV30 and TRBJ1-5): SQTIHQWPATLVQPVGSPLSLECTVEGTSNPNLYWYRQAAGRGLQLLFYSVGIGQISSEVPQNLSASRPQDRQFILSSKKLLLSDSGFYLCAWGVGNQPQHFGDGTRLSIL.

The chain has TRBV5-1 and TRBJ1-5, with TRBD1 identical over 8 bases. V lost 7 bases and J lost 5; bases outside the gene matches: 5. CDR3 length equals 13 residues. Germline V CDR1 and CDR2: SGHRS, YFSETQ. CDR3 sequence (DNA): TGCGCCAGCCGGGCAGGGGGCGATCAGCCCCAGCATTTT. This encodes CASRAGGDQPQHF.

The V call is TRBV7-2, the J call TRBJ1-1, with D possibly TRBD1 on 5 matching bases. Germline CDR1 reads SGHTA; CDR2 reads FQGNSA. This CDR3 contains 14 residues. V lost 5 bases and J 0 bases, leaving 10 bases between the germline ends. The chain's CDR3 is CASSLRQMNTEAFF. The CDR3 DNA follows: TGTGCCAGCAGCCTACGACAGATGAACACTGAAGCTTTCTTT.

In this sample, this clone turned up a few times. V usage is TRBV10-3 and J usage is TRBJ1-1; possibly TRBD1 for D (5 bases). This CDR3 is 11 amino acids long. Germline V CDR1 and CDR2: ENHRY, SYGVKD. V shed 6 bases and J shed 7 bases, with 9 bases lying between them. The CDR3 coding sequence is TGTGCCATCAGCTGGGGGTATGAAGCTTTCTTT. Translating gives CAISWGYEAFF.

The chain employs TRBV5-1 and TRBJ2-7; TRBD1 agrees at 10 bases. This CDR3 spans 16 amino acids. The ends lost 3 bases at V and 5 bases at J; junction bases unmatched: 11. CDR1 SGHRS and CDR2 YFSETQ come from the germline V gene. CDR3 sequence reads: CASSWPRGTGDNEQYF. CDR3 sequence (DNA): TGCGCCAGCAGCTGGCCTCGTGGGACAGGGGATAACGAGCAGTACTTC.

The table lists this clone with a few counts. This chain joins TRBV19 and TRBJ2-1; D uncertain. CDR1 is LNHDA and CDR2 is SQIVND in the germline V gene (reference sequence). The V end lost 6 bases, the J end lost 6 bases, and 9 bases lay between the germline ends. This CDR3 region has 12 residues. The CDR3: CASSHETNEQFF. CDR3 nucleotide sequence: TGTGCCAGTAGCCACGAGACCAATGAGCAGTTCTTC.

This chain joins TRBV30 and TRBJ1-1, with TRBD1 as a possible D gene (5 bases). CDR3 length: 17 residues. Trimming removed 0 bases from V and 5 bases from J, with 22 bases in between. CDR1 and CDR2 from the germline V gene are GTSNPN and SVGIG (reference sequence). The CDR3 here is CAWSVNGKEGRTTEAFF. The CDR3 DNA follows: TGTGCCTGGAGTGTAAATGGTAAGGAGGGGAGGACGACTGAAGCTTTCTTT.

The rearrangement uses TRBV29-1 and TRBJ2-7, with 9 bases lining up with TRBD1. V dropped 5 bases and J dropped 6; count of bases not matched to a gene: 8. This CDR3 contains 13 residues. CDR1 is SQVTM and CDR2 is ANQGSEA in the germline V gene. The CDR3 is CSVRRGQGSEQYF. As DNA, the CDR3 is TGCAGCGTTCGCCGGGGACAGGGCTCCGAGCAGTACTTC.

The chain combines TRBV29-1 with TRBJ2-7; 9 nucleotides line up with TRBD2. CDR3 length: 13 amino acids. V trimming: 1 base; J trimming: 4 bases; junction bases outside the gene matches: 2. CDR1 and CDR2 from the germline V gene are SQVTM and ANQGSEA. CDR3 sequence (DNA): TGCAGCGTTGAAGGCGGGAGGGATTACGAGCAGTACTTC. It codes for CSVEGGRDYEQYF.

The V and J genes are TRBV7-3 and TRBJ2-1; D uncertain. Germline V CDR1 and CDR2: SGHTA, FQGTGA. Trimming pared 1 base from V and 6 bases from J, leaving 7 bases between. There are 13 residues in the CDR3. CDR3: CASSLSQSNEQFF. The CDR3 DNA is TGTGCCAGCAGCTTAAGCCAGTCCAATGAGCAGTTCTTC.